Here is one T cell receptor (beta chain) with its context. Only in-frame clones appear in the TCRdb table, and some are missing; sequencing was by immunoSEQ multiplex PCR. Of approximately 45,000 clones listed, roughly 60% are singletons. The record originates from a study of radiotherapy plus CTLA-4 blockade in lung cancer. The V gene's germline CDR1 is SEHNR and CDR2 FQNEAQ (reference sequence). This CDR3 has 12 amino acids. The V end lost 11 bases, the J end lost 5 bases, and 13 bases lay between the germline ends. The sample consisted of peripheral blood, taken from a patient treated with radiotherapy plus ipilimumab. This receptor was identified in a human donor with non-small cell lung cancer who had a partial response to radiotherapy plus ipilimumab. V and J are TRBV7-9 and TRBJ2-1; D perhaps matches TRBD2 (5 bases). DNA for the CDR3: TGTGCCGGAGGCACAGACCACAATGAGCAGTTCTTC. Translation gives CAGGTDHNEQFF.